Described below is a single TCR beta chain sequence and its context. The antigen remains undetermined. A quantitative 5'-RACE method, one with molecular barcodes, was used to make TCR beta libraries. TCRdb called the 5' RACE reads again in MiXCR, with one record for every CDR3 protein. The table lists around 390,000 distinct CDR3 sequences, around 22% of them singletons. In germline, CDR1 is SGHVS, CDR2 FNYEAQ. Trimming took 0 bases from V and 7 from J, leaving 15 bases between them. The CDR3 has 15 residues. These data are taken from a study of CD8 T cells in ankylosing spondylitis. The study, taken as a whole, reports: The disease-linked clones had a CD8+ phenotype and low blood frequencies. Reported data indicate significant enrichment of disease-linked clones within matched ankylosing spondylitis synovial fluid. Past studies reported some motif variants in reactive arthritis synovial fluid and blood. Characteristic, it appeared, of ankylosing spondylitis blood was a TCR beta motif of roughly eight highly homologous variants.

The chain carries TRBV7-6 and TRBJ1-2; TRBD1 is a possible D gene (5 bases). Sequenced sample: blood, either unsorted or a sorted T cell fraction (not recorded which). The receptor's source is a male donor with ankylosing spondylitis. CDR3 loop: CASSLAGPSSGGYTF. CDR3 coding DNA: TGTGCCAGCAGCTTAGCGGGACCCTCGAGTGGTGGCTACACCTTC.